The 26 T cell receptor beta chains presented below share a single source sample, sequenced in a study of spatial heterogeneity in lung cancer. As for time point: sample taken at primary tumor resection. Unsorted samples of tumor, nontumor lung or frozen PBMC had their whole RNA sequenced. Via MiXCR, TCRdb re-called the 5' RACE reads, giving one row per CDR3 protein. This repertoire shows 25,000 to 30,000 distinct CDR3 sequences, around 13% found once; its top ten account for around 23%. Sequences were derived from PBMCs, sampled at surgery. Every receptor here comes from a female donor with early-stage non-small cell lung cancer.

This clonotype has ten or more counts. The chain employs TRBV7-9 and TRBJ2-7; 7 nucleotides align to TRBD1. After removal of 5 bases from V and 2 bases from J, the junction contained 9 bases not matched to a gene. CDR1 is SEHNR, CDR2 FQNEAQ, per germline (reference sequence). The CDR3 has 15 amino acids. The CDR3 bases are TGTGCCAGCAGCCCCCCCCGAGGGACAGCCTACGAGCAGTACGTC. It encodes CASSPPRGTAYEQYV.

This clonotype was found many times. This CDR3 is CASTLPPSGYTF. Written as DNA, the CDR3 is TGTGCCAGCACTCTCCCGCCAAGTGGCTACACCTTC. The V call is TRBV28, the J call TRBJ1-2; D is undetermined. The CDR3 totals 12 residues. The V gene lost 7 bases and the J gene lost 7 bases, with 13 bases spanning the gap. The germline gives CDR1 MDHEN, CDR2 SYDVKM.

This clonotype was found many times. The V gene is TRBV7-9, the J gene TRBJ2-7, with D perhaps matching TRBD2 (6 bases). Germline CDR1 SEHNR, CDR2 FQNEAQ (reference sequence). The CDR3 extends over 16 amino acids. Trimming stripped 4 bases from V and 2 bases from J, with 18 bases between. CDR3 region: CASSSPPGTETYEQYF. The CDR3 DNA is TGTGCCAGCAGCTCTCCTCCCGGGACTGAAACCTACGAGCAGTACTTC.

This clonotype was seen many times. The gene calls are TRBV19 and TRBJ2-3; no definite D call. Trimming left V 5 bases short and J 6 bases short, with 9 bases between. This CDR3 spans 12 amino acids. The germline gives CDR1 LNHDA, CDR2 SQIVND (reference sequence). This chain's CDR3 is CASSPHGDTQYF. In nucleotides, the CDR3 is TGTGCCAGTAGTCCCCACGGGGATACGCAGTATTTT.

This chain links TRBV7-7 with TRBJ2-1; 8 positions agree with TRBD1. Germline-derived CDR1 and CDR2 are SSHAT and FNYEAQ (reference sequence). The CDR3 is 15 amino acids. V lost 3 bases to trimming and J lost 7 bases; unmatched junction nucleotides: 8. The CDR3 DNA is TGTGCCAGCAGCTTCGGACAGGGAAAGAATAATGAGCAGTTCTTC. Translating gives CASSFGQGKNNEQFF.

This clonotype was seen repeatedly, ten times or more. The chain is built from TRBV11-2 and TRBJ1-1; no clear D gene. Trimming stripped 6 bases from V and 8 bases from J, with 10 bases between. CDR1 and CDR2 from the germline V gene are SGHAT and FQNNGV. The CDR3 covers 11 residues. The CDR3 bases are TGTGCCAGCAGTCAGGTTCTGGAAGCTTTCTTT. The encoded protein is CASSQVLEAFF.

In this sample, this clonotype turned up many times. The chain recombines TRBV5-1 with TRBJ2-7, with D perhaps matching TRBD2 (5 bases). The CDR3 is made up of 13 amino acids. Between the trimmed V and J ends, which lost 0 bases and 6 bases, there was a span of 10 bases. The germline gives CDR1 SGHRS, CDR2 YFSETQ. The DNA of the CDR3 is TGCGCCAGCAGCTTGGTCGCAGCGGCCGAGCAGTACTTC. As protein: CASSLVAAAEQYF.

This clonotype came up many times. This chain connects TRBV6-5 to TRBJ2-3; 8 bases match TRBD2. Germline V gene sequence: CDR1 MNHEY, CDR2 SVGAGI. The trim removed 2 bases at V and 2 bases at J, leaving 6 bases unmatched. The CDR3 runs 16 residues. CDR3 sequence (DNA): TGTGCCAGCAGTTACGGAACTAGCGGTCCCACAGATACGCAGTATTTT. This gives the protein CASSYGTSGPTDTQYF.

This clonotype was counted a few times. The CDR3 sequence is CASRDSGSQETQYF. CDR3 nucleotide sequence: TGTGCCAGCAGGGATAGCGGGTCCCAAGAGACCCAGTACTTC. This sequence joins TRBV3-1 and TRBJ2-5; 7 bases map to TRBD2. V shed 6 bases, J shed 1 base, and the junction held 5 bases outside the gene matches. Per germline, CDR1 LGHDT and CDR2 YNNKEL (reference sequence). The CDR3 has 14 amino acids.

Many counts were recorded for this clonotype. The V call is TRBV2, the J call TRBJ2-1, with 12 bases that match TRBD2. V dropped 5 bases and J dropped 8; count of bases not matched to a gene: 7. The CDR3 consists of 15 residues. The germline V gene encodes CDR1 SNHLY and CDR2 FYNNEI. CDR3 residues: CASSKTSGGVYEQFF. The CDR3, as DNA: TGTGCCAGCAGTAAGACTAGCGGGGGCGTATATGAGCAGTTCTTC.

The table lists this clonotype with many counts. The V and J genes are TRBV28 and TRBJ2-3; D unclear. V lost 8 bases to trimming and J lost 1 base, with 13 bases between them. From germline, CDR1 is MDHEN and CDR2 SYDVKM. The CDR3 extends over 14 amino acids. The CDR3, as DNA: TGTGCCAGCCAGTCGGATGGGGGCACAGATACGCAGTATTTT. It is translated as CASQSDGGTDTQYF.

This clonotype was counted many times. The CDR3 is CASSQVTAPSTDTQYF. DNA for the CDR3: TGTGCCAGCAGCCAAGTAACAGCCCCTAGCACAGATACGCAGTATTTT. The chain is built from TRBV4-2 and TRBJ2-3, with D uncertain. V lost 1 base and J 0 bases, leaving 11 bases between the germline ends. CDR1 is LGHNA, CDR2 YNFKEQ, per germline. The CDR3 length is 16 residues.

At least ten counts were recorded for this clonotype. The rearrangement links TRBV10-3 to TRBJ1-2; D ambiguous. This CDR3 contains 15 residues. V lost 7 bases and J lost 3, with 18 bases in between. The V gene's germline CDR1 is ENHRY and CDR2 SYGVKD. In nucleotides, the CDR3 is TGTGCCATCAAAGAGTCGCCCTTACCGCACTATGGCTACACCTTC. Translated: CAIKESPLPHYGYTF.

The table lists this clonotype with many counts. This chain uses TRBV3-1 with TRBJ1-1; D gene uncertain. Germline-derived CDR1 and CDR2 are LGHDT and YNNKEL (reference sequence). V was clipped by 5 bases and J by 3 bases, with 7 bases between them. This CDR3 has 12 amino acids. The DNA for the CDR3 is TGTGCCAGCAGCGCCCGATACACTGAAGCTTTCTTT. Encoded protein: CASSARYTEAFF.

The table lists this clonotype with a few counts. The chain links TRBV28 to TRBJ2-7; 7 positions match TRBD1. The CDR3 has 14 amino acids. The J segment lost 3 bases and the V segment lost 2 bases, leaving 4 bases of the junction unmatched. Germline CDR1 MDHEN, CDR2 SYDVKM. The CDR3 region has the DNA TGTGCCAGCAGTTTAAGGGACAGATACTACGAGCAGTACGTC. Encoded protein: CASSLRDRYYEQYV.

There are many counts of this clonotype. J is TRBJ1-1 and V is TRBV20-1; D might be TRBD1 (5 bases). Trimming removed 2 bases at V and 5 bases at J, with 9 bases between. CDR1 is DFQATT and CDR2 is SNEGSKA in the germline V gene (reference sequence). This CDR3 contains 12 residues. As DNA, the CDR3 is TGCAGTGCTAGACCGGGGGAGACTGAAGCTTTCTTT. Translation: CSARPGETEAFF.

This clonotype has a count of ten or more. J is TRBJ1-2 and V is TRBV12-3 or TRBV12-4; D perhaps matches TRBD1 (6 bases). V lost 7 bases to trimming and J lost 5 bases, with 26 bases between them. This CDR3 has 17 amino acids. DNA for the CDR3: TGTGCCAGCACCTTAGCCCCAGCTAGGGACACCGAATATGGCTACACCTTC. This codes for CASTLAPARDTEYGYTF.

Ten or more counts support this clonotype. V and J are TRBV6-1 and TRBJ1-1; D might be TRBD1 (5 bases). This CDR3 contains 16 residues. CDR1 MNHNS and CDR2 SASEGT come from the germline V gene. V lost 5 bases, J lost 0 bases, and 16 bases lay in between. This chain's CDR3 is CASSSPPGRLNTEAFF. Written as DNA, the CDR3 is TGTGCCAGCAGTTCCCCCCCGGGACGGTTGAACACTGAAGCTTTCTTT.

This clonotype was observed many times. The CDR3 region is CASSPRTGGEQPQHF. CDR3 in DNA: TGTGCCAGCTCACCAAGGACAGGGGGCGAACAGCCCCAGCATTTT. The rearrangement links TRBV18 to TRBJ1-5, with 11 bases aligning to TRBD1. The germline gives CDR1 KGHSH, CDR2 LQKENI. J was trimmed by 7 bases and V by 2 bases; bases with no gene match: 4. The CDR3 is 15 residues long.

This chain links TRBV7-2 with TRBJ2-1, with 13 bases that match TRBD2. V shed 0 bases and J 4 bases; nucleotides not matched to a gene: 3. This CDR3 has 17 residues. The germline CDR1 and CDR2 sequences are SGHTA and FQGNSA. CDR3 residues: CASSLAGLAGIYNEQFF. The CDR3 DNA is TGTGCCAGCAGCTTAGCGGGACTAGCGGGAATATACAATGAGCAGTTCTTC.

The sample holds many counts of this clonotype. The chain uses TRBV25-1 and TRBJ1-2; 8 bases are a match to TRBD1. CDR1 is MGHDK and CDR2 is SYGVNS in the germline V gene. Trimming took 6 bases from V and 4 from J; bases not matched to a gene: 10. The CDR3 has 15 residues. CDR3 sequence (DNA): TGTGCCAGCAGGGAAACAGGGGGAAGGAGCTATGGCTACACCTTC. Translating gives CASRETGGRSYGYTF.

This clonotype was detected ten times or more. The chain joins TRBV6-1 to TRBJ2-7; 7 bases line up with TRBD2. CDR3 length equals 14 residues. The V segment lost 1 base and the J segment 2 bases; nucleotides outside the gene matches: 2. From germline, CDR1 is MNHNS and CDR2 SASEGT. This CDR3 reads CASSEVAGAYEQYF. The CDR3, as DNA: TGTGCCAGCAGTGAAGTCGCGGGAGCCTACGAGCAGTACTTC.

This clonotype was seen only a few times. This chain connects TRBV12-3 or TRBV12-4 to TRBJ2-7, with TRBD2 identical over 12 bases. The CDR3 is 14 amino acids. Trimming cost V 5 bases and J 5 bases; bases outside gene matches: 4. In nucleotides, the CDR3 is TGTGCCAGCAGTAGACTAGCGGGAGCGGACGAGCAGTACTTC. Translated, it gives CASSRLAGADEQYF.

This clonotype showed up many times. The chain employs TRBV4-1 and TRBJ1-6; D gene unclear. Germline assignment: CDR1 MGHRA and CDR2 YSYEKL. Trimming stripped 3 bases from V and 0 bases from J, with 6 bases between. The length of the CDR3 is 15 residues. Here the CDR3 DNA reads TGCGCCAGCAGCCAGGGGAGCTCCTATAATTCACCCCTCCACTTT. It translates to CASSQGSSYNSPLHF.

The chain employs TRBV6-2 or TRBV6-3 and TRBJ2-5; 13 nucleotides match TRBD2. The CDR3 runs 15 residues. With 6 bases clipped from V and 2 bases from J, the junction kept 3 bases outside the gene matches. In germline, CDR1 is MNHEY, CDR2 SVGEGT. CDR3 DNA sequence: TGTGCCAGCAGCCGACTAGCGGGAGGACAAGAGACCCAGTACTTC. Amino acid sequence: CASSRLAGGQETQYF.

This clonotype was seen ten or more times. V and J are TRBV5-5 and TRBJ2-7; 7 bases agree with TRBD1. The V and J ends lost 3 bases and 1 base, in that order; junction bases with no gene match: 7. The CDR3 contains 15 residues. The germline V gene has CDR1 SGHKS and CDR2 YYEKEE (reference sequence). The CDR3 protein is CASSSGQQLSYEQYF. CDR3 nucleotides: TGTGCCAGCAGCTCGGGACAGCAACTTTCCTACGAGCAGTACTTC.